Shown below are 25 T cell receptor beta chains from a single sample sequenced in a study of cytomegalovirus exposure and HLA in healthy donors. Clones were sequenced by immunoSEQ multiplex PCR, and TCRdb holds only the in-frame ones, with some missing. Of 200,000 or so clones listed, over 65% are singletons. Sample: PBMCs. Source of these receptors: a man aged 18 to 29 in good health and CMV-seropositive.

The gene calls are TRBV5-1 and TRBJ2-2, with D hard to call. V lost 1 base and J 4 bases, leaving 8 bases between the germline ends. CDR3 length: 14 amino acids. Germline-derived CDR1 and CDR2 are SGHRS and YFSETQ. The CDR3 sequence: CASSLSSPTGELFF. CDR3 coding DNA: TGCGCCAGCAGCTTGTCTTCCCCCACCGGGGAGCTGTTTTTT.

The chain uses TRBV7-2 and TRBJ1-5, with 9 bases that match TRBD1. The germline CDR1 and CDR2 sequences are SGHTA and FQGNSA. V trimming: 5 bases; J trimming: 2 bases; junction bases outside the gene matches: 7. The CDR3 sequence is 16 residues long. CDR3 nucleotides: TGTGCCAGCAGCACCACAGGGGGCACGGGCAATCAGCCCCAGCATTTT. This gives the protein CASSTTGGTGNQPQHF.

The V and J genes are TRBV10-3 and TRBJ2-1, with TRBD1 matching over 7 bases. Germline loops: CDR1 ENHRY, CDR2 SYGVKD. V shed 7 bases, J shed 0 bases, and the junction held 6 bases outside the gene matches. The length of the CDR3 is 15 residues. DNA of the CDR3: TGTGCCATCACCCGGGACAGCAACTCCTACAATGAGCAGTTCTTC. The encoded protein is CAITRDSNSYNEQFF.

The chain links TRBV2 to TRBJ2-1; 12 bases line up with TRBD2. The junction had 5 bases not matched to a gene; V was cut back by 11 bases and J by 0 bases. Germline values: CDR1 SNHLY, CDR2 FYNNEI. The CDR3 runs to 15 residues. The CDR3 loop is CAASGRAVSYNEQFF. The CDR3, as DNA: TGTGCCGCTAGCGGGAGGGCCGTCTCCTACAATGAGCAGTTCTTC.

The chain recombines TRBV7-6 with TRBJ1-5; no clear D. Germline V gives CDR1 SGHVS, CDR2 FNYEAQ. The CDR3 has 16 amino acids. V gave up 5 bases and J gave up 2 bases, with 16 bases separating them. CDR3 sequence reads: CASSLIPLVGNQPQHF. The CDR3 coding sequence is TGTGCCAGCAGCCTTATCCCCCTCGTTGGCAATCAGCCCCAGCATTTT.

The genes are TRBV20-1 and TRBJ2-7; 7 bases fit TRBD1. Germline V gene lookup returns CDR1 DFQATT and CDR2 SNEGSKA (reference sequence). The junction had 4 bases not matched to a gene; V was cut back by 7 bases and J by 4 bases. This CDR3 is built from 11 residues. DNA of the CDR3: TGCAGTGTTTCGACAGGGTACGAGCAGTACTTC. Its translation: CSVSTGYEQYF.

The chain combines TRBV9 with TRBJ2-7, with D possibly TRBD2 on 6 matching bases. V was pared by 6 bases and J by 3 bases, with 19 bases between. Germline V gene sequence: CDR1 SGDLS, CDR2 YYNGEE. The CDR3 is made up of 15 amino acids. DNA for the CDR3: TGTGCCAGCACTCGGGGAGCGGGTGATTTCTACGAGCAGTACTTC. This sequence encodes CASTRGAGDFYEQYF.

CDR3 region: CASSASRNTYEQYF. CDR3 DNA: TGTGCCAGCTCAGCTAGCAGGAATACCTACGAGCAGTACTTC. The chain links TRBV18 to TRBJ2-7, with D possibly TRBD2 on 5 matching bases. The CDR3 runs to 14 residues. V lost 5 bases and J lost 2, with 13 bases in between. Per the germline V gene, CDR1 is KGHSH and CDR2 is LQKENI.

The chain carries TRBV5-1 and TRBJ1-1, with 7 bases identical to TRBD1. V dropped 4 bases and J dropped 0; count of bases not matched to a gene: 3. This CDR3 has 14 amino acids. Germline-derived CDR1 and CDR2 are SGHRS and YFSETQ. CDR3 amino acids: CASSPQGMNTEAFF. The DNA for the CDR3 is TGCGCCAGCAGCCCACAGGGGATGAACACTGAAGCTTTCTTT.

The chain has TRBV4-3 and TRBJ1-2; the match to TRBD1 covers 7 bases. The CDR3 has 15 residues. Germline V CDR1 and CDR2: LGHNA, YSLEER. Unmatched junction bases numbered 4, after V lost 0 bases and J lost 3 bases. CDR3 residues: CASSQEARGDYGYTF. The CDR3 DNA sequence: TGCGCCAGCAGCCAAGAGGCCAGGGGGGACTATGGCTACACCTTC.

V gene TRBV4-3 combines with J gene TRBJ2-7; D is perhaps TRBD2 (5 bases). The V end was cut by 4 bases, the J end by 0 bases, with 10 bases between. Looked up from germline, CDR1 is LGHNA and CDR2 is YSLEER. The CDR3 is 14 residues long. Here the CDR3 DNA reads TGCGCCAGCAGCCCTAGCAGATTCTCCTACGAGCAGTACTTC. This encodes CASSPSRFSYEQYF.

This rearrangement joins TRBV6-5 to TRBJ1-1; D call uncertain. Germline CDR1 MNHEY, CDR2 SVGAGI. The V and J ends lost 6 bases and 5 bases respectively, with 13 bases between them. The CDR3 has 13 amino acids. The CDR3 DNA follows: TGTGCCAGCAGCCGTCCGGGGAGGACTGAAGCTTTCTTT. Translated: CASSRPGRTEAFF.

The chain employs TRBV9 and TRBJ2-1; D is unclear. This CDR3 is 15 amino acids long. The ends were cut back, 2 bases at V and 2 bases at J, with 11 bases in the middle. Germline CDR1 and CDR2: SGDLS and YYNGEE. CDR3 coding DNA: TGTGCCAGCAGCGTCGCTGCGGAGCCCTACAATGAGCAGTTCTTC. It yields the protein CASSVAAEPYNEQFF.

V gene TRBV7-2 combines with J gene TRBJ1-2; D possibly corresponds to TRBD1 (5 bases). CDR3 length: 14 residues. V was clipped by 7 bases and J by 6 bases, with 18 bases between them. Per the germline V gene, CDR1 is SGHTA and CDR2 is FQGNSA. CDR3 nucleotides: TGTGCCAGCACCAACCGGGGGGACCGTCATGGCTACACCTTC. This codes for CASTNRGDRHGYTF.

The chain is built from TRBV5-1 and TRBJ2-3; D is undetermined. Germline CDR1 and CDR2: SGHRS and YFSETQ. The germline V and J ends were trimmed by 0 bases and 0 bases, with 14 bases remaining between them. This CDR3 contains 17 residues. Written as DNA, the CDR3 is TGCGCCAGCAGCTTGGACGTGTTCGAGTTAAGCACAGATACGCAGTATTTT. As protein: CASSLDVFELSTDTQYF.

The chain joins TRBV9 to TRBJ2-2; 8 bases match TRBD1. CDR1 SGDLS and CDR2 YYNGEE come from the germline V gene. CDR3 length: 17 amino acids. J gave up 3 bases and V 4 bases, and 11 bases lay outside the gene matches. CDR3 in DNA: TGTGCCAGCAGCCTGAGAGGACAGGGAGGAGACACCGGGGAGCTGTTTTTT. It encodes CASSLRGQGGDTGELFF.

The J gene is TRBJ1-5, the V gene TRBV7-8; D uncertain. The V gene lost 3 bases and the J gene lost 7 bases, with 10 bases spanning the gap. Germline CDR1 SGHVS, CDR2 FQNEAQ. The CDR3 runs 13 residues. CDR3 protein: CASSLILGQPQHF. CDR3 DNA sequence: TGTGCCAGCAGCTTGATCCTCGGGCAGCCCCAGCATTTT.

This chain joins TRBV2 and TRBJ2-2; a weak D match, TRBD1 (5 bases). The ends were cut back, 6 bases at V and 2 bases at J, with 13 bases in the middle. The CDR3 sequence is 15 residues long. The germline CDR1 and CDR2 sequences are SNHLY and FYNNEI. The chain's CDR3 is CASRLDTVNTGELFF. CDR3 DNA sequence: TGTGCCAGCAGATTGGACACAGTTAACACCGGGGAGCTGTTTTTT.

As to this clone: The junction departs from germline at one end; a sequencing error may be responsible. The chain combines TRBV18 with TRBJ2-7, with 8 bases matching TRBD1. There are 15 residues in the CDR3. In germline, CDR1 is KGHSH, CDR2 LQKENI. The CDR3 sequence is CASSPPQGSGGKQYF. DNA for the CDR3: TGTGCCAGCTCGCCACCCCAGGGGTCAGGGGGCAAGCAGTACTTC. Drawing the rest from reference TRBV18 and TRBJ2-7, the complete variable domain is NAGVMQNPRHLVRRRGQEARLRCSPMKGHSHVYWYRQLPEEGLKFMVYLQKENIIDESGMPKERFSAEFPKEGPSILRIQQVVRGDSAAYFCASSPPQGSGGKQYFGPGTRLTVT.

The chain combines TRBV28 with TRBJ2-2; D gene unclear. Germline V CDR1 and CDR2: MDHEN, SYDVKM. The CDR3 is made up of 12 amino acids. V lost 1 base to trimming and J lost 6 bases, with 3 bases between them. Here the CDR3 reads CASSLFSGELFF. CDR3 sequence (DNA): TGTGCCAGCAGTTTATTCTCCGGGGAGCTGTTTTTT.

The chain links TRBV30 to TRBJ1-5; TRBD1 matches 8 bases. This CDR3 is 14 amino acids long. Trimming removed 4 bases from V and 9 bases from J; junction bases left unmatched: 11. Germline V gives CDR1 GTSNPN, CDR2 SVGIG (reference sequence). CDR3 sequence reads: CAWTQSGQGLPQHF. Here the CDR3 DNA reads TGTGCCTGGACCCAGAGCGGACAGGGCCTGCCCCAGCATTTT.

V is TRBV6-5 and J is TRBJ2-5, with TRBD1 matching 7 bases. Losses at the gene ends were 5 bases for V and 5 bases for J; bases not matched to a gene: 8. The CDR3 spans 14 residues. Germline V gene sequence: CDR1 MNHEY, CDR2 SVGAGI. CDR3 sequence (DNA): TGTGCCAGCAGTCATAACAGGGGTGGGGAGACCCAGTACTTC. It yields the protein CASSHNRGGETQYF.

V gene TRBV7-2 combines with J gene TRBJ2-7; D unresolved. Trimming stripped 5 bases from V and 3 bases from J, with 5 bases between. Germline-derived CDR1 and CDR2 are SGHTA and FQGNSA. This CDR3 contains 11 residues. In nucleotides, the CDR3 is TGTGCCAGCAGCCCTCTCTACGAGCAGTACTTC. Amino acids: CASSPLYEQYF.

The rearrangement links TRBV7-9 to TRBJ2-1; 9 nucleotides align to TRBD1. V dropped 4 bases and J dropped 6; count of bases not matched to a gene: 7. Germline V gene data show CDR1 as SEHNR and CDR2 as FQNEAQ (reference sequence). CDR3 length: 15 residues. CDR3 DNA: TGTGCCAGCAGCTCCCGGGACAGGGATCCCAATGAGCAGTTCTTC. Its translation is CASSSRDRDPNEQFF.

V and J are TRBV15 and TRBJ2-3; 10 bases align to TRBD2. Germline assignment: CDR1 LNHNV and CDR2 YYDKDF (reference sequence). The CDR3 spans 16 residues. The V segment lost 0 bases and the J segment 9 bases; nucleotides outside the gene matches: 9. CDR3 coding DNA: TGTGCCACCAGCAGAGATGGTAGCGGGAGGTATGACACGCAGTATTTT. Translated, it gives CATSRDGSGRYDTQYF.